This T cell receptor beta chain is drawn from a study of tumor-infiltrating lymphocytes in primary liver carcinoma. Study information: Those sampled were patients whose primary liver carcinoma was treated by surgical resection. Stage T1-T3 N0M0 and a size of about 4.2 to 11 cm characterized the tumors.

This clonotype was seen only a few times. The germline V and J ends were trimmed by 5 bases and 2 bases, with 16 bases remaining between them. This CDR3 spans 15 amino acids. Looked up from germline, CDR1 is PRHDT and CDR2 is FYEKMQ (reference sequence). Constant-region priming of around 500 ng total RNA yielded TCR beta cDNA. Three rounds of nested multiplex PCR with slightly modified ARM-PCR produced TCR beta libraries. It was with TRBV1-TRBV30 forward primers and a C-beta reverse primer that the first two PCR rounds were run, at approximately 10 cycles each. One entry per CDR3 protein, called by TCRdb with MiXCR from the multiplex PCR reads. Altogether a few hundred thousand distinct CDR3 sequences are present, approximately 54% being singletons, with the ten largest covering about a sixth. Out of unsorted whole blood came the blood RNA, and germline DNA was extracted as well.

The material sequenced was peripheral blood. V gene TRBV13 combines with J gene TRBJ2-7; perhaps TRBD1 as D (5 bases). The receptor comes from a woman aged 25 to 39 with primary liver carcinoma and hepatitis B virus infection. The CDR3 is CASSLGPVSTYEQYF. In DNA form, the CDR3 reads TGTGCCAGCAGCCTGGGGCCTGTCAGTACCTACGAGCAGTACTTC.